Below are 27 T cell receptor beta chains sequenced from a single sample in a study of CD8 T cells in Susac syndrome. RNA amounts of about 0.5 to 1 ug underwent reverse transcription with random hexamers. MiXCR, applied by TCRdb to the immunoSEQ multiplex PCR reads, yields one record per CDR3 protein. The sample shows 240,000 or so distinct CDR3 sequences, 90% to 96% of them seen only once. The specimen was CD4+ T cells from PBMCs. The receptors were gathered from a human donor with Susac syndrome.

V gene TRBV9 combines with J gene TRBJ2-5; D may match TRBD1 or TRBD2 (6 bases each). The CDR3 is 17 amino acids. Per the germline V gene, CDR1 is SGDLS and CDR2 is YYNGEE. Trimming shortened V by 0 bases and J by 4 bases, and 19 bases separated the two germline ends. The DNA of the CDR3 is TGTGCCAGCAGCGTAGATTCGCGACAGGTCGGGGGAGAGACCCAGTACTTC. As protein: CASSVDSRQVGGETQYF.

This clonotype was found once. The chain has TRBV29-1 and TRBJ2-3; possibly TRBD1 or TRBD2 for D (5 bases each). V was trimmed by 3 bases and J by 10 bases, leaving 17 bases between them. CDR1 and CDR2 (germline): SQVTM, ANQGSEA. The CDR3 has 13 residues. The CDR3 coding sequence is TGCAGCGTTGATAGTAGGGACCGGCGGTCGCAGTATTTT. It specifies CSVDSRDRRSQYF.

This clonotype showed up just once. The V and J genes are TRBV3-1 and TRBJ2-7; D is possibly TRBD1 (6 bases). This CDR3 comprises 15 residues. Germline V CDR1 and CDR2: LGHDT, YNNKEL (reference sequence). V gave up 1 base and J gave up 3 bases, with 13 bases separating them. DNA of the CDR3: TGTGCCAGCAGCCAAGGTCCCACAGGGAGCTACGAGCAGTACTTC. It encodes CASSQGPTGSYEQYF.

Note on this clonotype: An end of the junction does not agree with germline; a read error may underlie this. The chain joins TRBV23-1 to TRBJ1-2; 8 nucleotides match TRBD1. TRBV23-1 is placed among ORFs of uncertain function. The CDR3 has 15 residues. In DNA form, the CDR3 reads TGCGCCAGCTGTCACCACCGAAACAGGGGGTCTGGCTACACCTTC. This gives the protein CASCHHRNRGSGYTF.

The gene calls are TRBV29-1 and TRBJ1-2; D is perhaps TRBD1 (5 bases). This CDR3 is 14 amino acids long. V was pared by 4 bases and J by 5 bases, with 17 bases between. Germline CDR1 and CDR2: SQVTM and ANQGSEA. The CDR3 spells CSVAVGQPLYGYTF. The DNA for the CDR3 is TGCAGCGTTGCAGTGGGGCAGCCGCTATATGGCTACACCTTC. Complete variable domain (other parts from reference TRBV29-1 and TRBJ1-2): SAVISQKPSRDICQRGTSLTIQCQVDSQVTMMFWYRQQPGQSLTLIATANQGSEATYESGFVIDKFPISRPNLTFSTLTVSNMSPEDSSIYLCSVAVGQPLYGYTFGSGTRLTVV.

The chain combines TRBV19 with TRBJ2-2; D is possibly TRBD2 (6 bases). Trimming took off 7 bases at V and 0 bases at J, with 9 bases between the two ends. Germline V lookup: CDR1 LNHDA, CDR2 SQIVND (reference sequence). CDR3 length: 14 residues. The chain's CDR3 is CASNLAPNTGELFF. In DNA, the CDR3 is TGTGCCAGTAATCTAGCGCCGAACACCGGGGAGCTGTTTTTT.

The chain recombines TRBV29-1 with TRBJ1-1; a weak D match, TRBD1 (5 bases). This CDR3 is built from 12 residues. V dropped 6 bases and J dropped 5 bases, with 13 bases sitting between them. CDR1 is SQVTM and CDR2 is ANQGSEA in the germline V gene. The CDR3 here is CSVVDGGTEAFF. CDR3 DNA: TGCAGCGTAGTTGATGGGGGGACTGAAGCTTTCTTT. Full variable domain (outside the CDR3, taken from reference TRBV29-1 and TRBJ1-1): SAVISQKPSRDICQRGTSLTIQCQVDSQVTMMFWYRQQPGQSLTLIATANQGSEATYESGFVIDKFPISRPNLTFSTLTVSNMSPEDSSIYLCSVVDGGTEAFFGQGTRLTVV.

This rearrangement joins TRBV3-1 to TRBJ2-7; D is unresolved. The CDR3 extends over 13 amino acids. V was clipped by 0 bases and J by 5 bases, with 8 bases between them. CDR1 is LGHDT, CDR2 YNNKEL, per germline (reference sequence). Here the CDR3 reads CASSQEQRNEQYF. In nucleotides, the CDR3 is TGTGCCAGCAGCCAAGAGCAGCGAAACGAGCAGTACTTC.

The V gene is TRBV4-1, the J gene TRBJ2-5, with unresolved D. V was clipped by 2 bases and J by 4 bases, with 14 bases between them. Germline V CDR1 and CDR2: MGHRA, YSYEKL. The CDR3 is 15 amino acids. CDR3 amino acids: CASSQRYRERETQYF. The CDR3 DNA is TGCGCCAGCAGCCAAAGGTATCGAGAAAGAGAGACCCAGTACTTC.

This clonotype has only one observation. The rearrangement joins TRBV29-1 to TRBJ2-5; TRBD1 agrees at 7 bases. Germline CDR1 reads SQVTM; CDR2 reads ANQGSEA. This CDR3 has 13 residues. J was trimmed by 4 bases and V by 4 bases; bases with no gene match: 6. The CDR3 sequence: CSVGRDSGETQYF. CDR3 DNA: TGCAGCGTTGGCCGGGACAGTGGAGAGACCCAGTACTTC.

The V gene is TRBV12-3 or TRBV12-4, the J gene TRBJ2-3; 11 bases align to TRBD2. The CDR3 runs 17 residues. V lost 3 bases, J lost 1 base, and 6 bases stayed unmatched. The CDR3 nucleotides read TGTGCCAGCAGTTTCTCACTACTAGCGGGAGGCACAGATACGCAGTATTTT. It specifies CASSFSLLAGGTDTQYF.

The chain joins TRBV7-9 to TRBJ2-1, with 7 positions matching TRBD2. Germline V lookup: CDR1 SEHNR, CDR2 FQNEAQ (reference sequence). Trimming at V came to 4 bases and at J to 6 bases, leaving 15 bases not matched to a gene. The CDR3 sequence is 17 residues long. The CDR3 nucleotides read TGTGCCAGCAGCTCTCATGCCCCAAGCGGGGCCGGCAATGAGCAGTTCTTC. Encoded protein: CASSSHAPSGAGNEQFF.

The J gene is TRBJ1-4, the V gene TRBV29-1; D unresolved. CDR3 length equals 10 residues. Per the germline V gene, CDR1 is SQVTM and CDR2 is ANQGSEA. The V end lost 5 bases, the J end lost 6 bases, and 4 bases lay between the germline ends. CDR3 loop: CSVFYEKLFF. CDR3 in DNA: TGCAGCGTTTTTTATGAAAAACTGTTTTTT. Variable domain in full (rest from reference TRBV29-1 and TRBJ1-4): SAVISQKPSRDICQRGTSLTIQCQVDSQVTMMFWYRQQPGQSLTLIATANQGSEATYESGFVIDKFPISRPNLTFSTLTVSNMSPEDSSIYLCSVFYEKLFFGSGTQLSVL.

The gene calls are TRBV5-8 and TRBJ2-3; 8 positions match TRBD2. Losses at the gene ends were 4 bases for V and 5 bases for J; bases not matched to a gene: 9. Per the germline V gene, CDR1 is SGHTS and CDR2 is YDEGEE. The CDR3 runs 15 residues. The CDR3 here is CASSRGAGVVDTQYF. The CDR3 DNA reads TGTGCCAGCAGCCGGGGAGCGGGAGTTGTAGATACGCAGTATTTT.

This chain links TRBV5-1 with TRBJ2-3, with D possibly matching TRBD2 (6 bases). This CDR3 has 13 residues. Germline lookup yields CDR1 SGHRS and CDR2 YFSETQ. Deletions cut 5 bases from V and 4 bases from J, with 11 bases between. CDR3 in DNA: TGCGCCAGCAGGACGGGAGTGGCAGATACGCAGTATTTT. This codes for CASRTGVADTQYF.

This sequence joins TRBV5-4 and TRBJ2-7, with a possible D match to TRBD1 (7 bases). The V end lost 4 bases, the J end lost 2 bases, and 13 bases lay between the germline ends. Germline V gene data show CDR1 as SGHNT and CDR2 as YYREEE (reference sequence). The CDR3 is 14 residues long. CDR3: CASSVPGGTYEQYF. Written as DNA, the CDR3 is TGTGCCAGCAGCGTGCCAGGGGGGACCTACGAGCAGTACTTC.

Of note for this clonotype: The germline gene is not matched at one end of the junction; a read error may be the cause. This chain joins TRBV7-7 and TRBJ2-2; D uncertain. This CDR3 contains 13 residues. Germline V gives CDR1 SSHAT, CDR2 FNYEAQ (reference sequence). For the CDR3, the DNA is TGTGCTAGCAGCCCCCAGTTCGCCGGGGAGCTGTTTTTT. Translated, it gives CASSPQFAGELFF.

The chain carries TRBV14 and TRBJ2-6, with D unclear. From germline, CDR1 is SGHDN and CDR2 FVKESK. V lost 5 bases, J lost 5 bases, and 13 bases lay in between. The CDR3 runs 15 residues. For the CDR3, the DNA is TGTGCCAGCAGCGGTCCTAACCTTAGGGCCAACGTCCTGACTTTC. Translated, it gives CASSGPNLRANVLTF.

The rearrangement links TRBV12-3 or TRBV12-4 to TRBJ1-1; D gene ambiguous. CDR3 length: 14 residues. V was trimmed by 6 bases and J by 1 base, leaving 12 bases between them. The CDR3 reads CASSPVRKNTEAFF. CDR3 coding DNA: TGTGCCAGCAGCCCGGTGCGCAAGAACACTGAAGCTTTCTTT.

The genes are TRBV14 and TRBJ1-5, with 10 bases matching TRBD1. The CDR3 has 16 amino acids. The germline gives CDR1 SGHDN, CDR2 FVKESK. J lost 11 bases, V lost 2 bases, and 12 bases had no gene match. The CDR3 DNA is TGTGCCAGCAGCCAACACCGGGACAGGGGCCGCTGGGCCCAGCATTTT. Translated, it gives CASSQHRDRGRWAQHF.

This chain connects TRBV5-1 to TRBJ2-1; TRBD1 matches at 7 bases. Germline V gene sequence: CDR1 SGHRS, CDR2 YFSETQ. The CDR3 has 15 residues. V shed 3 bases and J 3 bases; nucleotides not matched to a gene: 6. CDR3 in amino acids: CASSSRDRVYNEQFF. The DNA for the CDR3 is TGCGCCAGCAGCTCCCGGGACAGAGTCTACAATGAGCAGTTCTTC.

V usage is TRBV19 and J usage is TRBJ2-1; 9 bases are shared with TRBD1. This CDR3 is 19 amino acids long. J lost 0 bases, V lost 6 bases, and 15 bases had no gene match. Germline assignment: CDR1 LNHDA and CDR2 SQIVND (reference sequence). The CDR3 DNA reads TGTGCCAGTAGCCCCCCCGGGACAGGGCCACCCAGCTCCTACAATGAGCAGTTCTTC. Its translation is CASSPPGTGPPSSYNEQFF.

This clonotype was counted between two and nine times. The chain carries TRBV28 and TRBJ1-1, with a tentative D call TRBD1 (5 bases). Germline CDR1 MDHEN, CDR2 SYDVKM. The CDR3 extends over 15 amino acids. V was cut by 3 bases and J by 1 base, with 12 bases left in between. CDR3 residues: CASSLEGKGNTEAFF. The DNA of the CDR3 is TGTGCCAGCAGTTTGGAGGGGAAGGGGAACACTGAAGCTTTCTTT.

V gene TRBV28 combines with J gene TRBJ2-1; D may be TRBD2 (6 bases). This CDR3 contains 15 residues. V was clipped by 7 bases and J by 4 bases, with 17 bases between them. Germline V gene data show CDR1 as MDHEN and CDR2 as SYDVKM. Written as DNA, the CDR3 is TGTGCCAGCATCTCGGGCGGGATGGGTTACAATGAGCAGTTCTTC. It codes for CASISGGMGYNEQFF.

The genes are TRBV3-1 and TRBJ2-3, with D perhaps TRBD1 or TRBD2 (5 bases each). Germline V gene data show CDR1 as LGHDT and CDR2 as YNNKEL (reference sequence). CDR3 size: 15 residues. V was shortened by 4 bases and J by 0 bases, with 11 bases between the two germline ends. CDR3 in amino acids: CASSPWGGSTDTQYF. CDR3 coding DNA: TGTGCCAGCAGCCCATGGGGCGGGAGCACAGATACGCAGTATTTT.

The chain employs TRBV7-8 and TRBJ2-3; TRBD2 is a possible D gene (6 bases). CDR3 size: 14 residues. The germline gives CDR1 SGHVS, CDR2 FQNEAQ. Trimming left V 4 bases short and J 3 bases short, with 11 bases between. The CDR3 spells CASSSSAGTDTQYF. The CDR3 DNA follows: TGTGCCAGCAGCTCGTCCGCGGGGACAGATACGCAGTATTTT.

J is TRBJ2-7 and V is TRBV7-2; 9 nucleotides match TRBD2. This CDR3 region has 16 residues. In germline, CDR1 is SGHTA, CDR2 FQGNSA. The junction had 5 bases not matched to a gene; V was cut back by 1 base and J by 1 base. Here the CDR3 reads CASSLGGAGGSYEQYF. The CDR3 nucleotides read TGTGCCAGCAGCTTAGGTGGGGCGGGAGGGTCCTACGAGCAGTACTTC.